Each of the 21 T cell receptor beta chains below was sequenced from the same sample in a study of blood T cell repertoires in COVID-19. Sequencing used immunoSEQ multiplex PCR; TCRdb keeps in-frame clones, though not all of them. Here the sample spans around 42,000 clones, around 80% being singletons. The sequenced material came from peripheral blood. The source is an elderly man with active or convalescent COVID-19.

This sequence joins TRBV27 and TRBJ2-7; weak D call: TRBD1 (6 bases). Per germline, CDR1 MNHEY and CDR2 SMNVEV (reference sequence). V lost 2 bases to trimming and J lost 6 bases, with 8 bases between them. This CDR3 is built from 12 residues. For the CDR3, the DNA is TGTGCCAGCAGTTTACTGGGGGCCGAGCAGTACTTC. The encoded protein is CASSLLGAEQYF.

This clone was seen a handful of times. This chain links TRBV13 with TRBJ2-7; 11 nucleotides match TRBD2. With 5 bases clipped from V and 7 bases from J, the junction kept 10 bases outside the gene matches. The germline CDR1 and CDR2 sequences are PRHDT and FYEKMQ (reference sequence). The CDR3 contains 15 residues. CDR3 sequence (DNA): TGTGCCAGCAGCCCTAGAGTAGCGGGAGGGTGGGAGCAGTACTTC. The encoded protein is CASSPRVAGGWEQYF.

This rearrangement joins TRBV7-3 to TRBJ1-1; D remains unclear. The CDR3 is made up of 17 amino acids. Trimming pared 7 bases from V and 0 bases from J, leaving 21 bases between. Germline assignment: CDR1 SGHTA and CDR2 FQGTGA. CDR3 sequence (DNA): TGTGCCAGCACCACTTCGGTCTACGAGATAATGAACACTGAAGCTTTCTTT. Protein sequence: CASTTSVYEIMNTEAFF.

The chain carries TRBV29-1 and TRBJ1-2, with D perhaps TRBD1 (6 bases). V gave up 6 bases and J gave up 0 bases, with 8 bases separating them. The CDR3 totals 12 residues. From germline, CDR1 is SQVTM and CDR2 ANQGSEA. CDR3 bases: TGCAGCGTGGGACACCCTAACTATGGCTACACCTTC. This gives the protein CSVGHPNYGYTF.

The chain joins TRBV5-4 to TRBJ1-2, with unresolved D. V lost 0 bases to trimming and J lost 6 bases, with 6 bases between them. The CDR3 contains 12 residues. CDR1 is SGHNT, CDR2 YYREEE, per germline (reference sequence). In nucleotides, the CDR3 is TGTGCCAGCAGCTTGGCCGCGAATGGCTACACCTTC. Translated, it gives CASSLAANGYTF.

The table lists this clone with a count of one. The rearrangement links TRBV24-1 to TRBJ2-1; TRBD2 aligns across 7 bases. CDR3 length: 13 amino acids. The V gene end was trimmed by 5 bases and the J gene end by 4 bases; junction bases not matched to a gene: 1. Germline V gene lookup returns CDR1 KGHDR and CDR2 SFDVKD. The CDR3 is CATSVGRYNEQFF. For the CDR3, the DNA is TGTGCCACCAGTGTCGGGAGGTACAATGAGCAGTTCTTC.

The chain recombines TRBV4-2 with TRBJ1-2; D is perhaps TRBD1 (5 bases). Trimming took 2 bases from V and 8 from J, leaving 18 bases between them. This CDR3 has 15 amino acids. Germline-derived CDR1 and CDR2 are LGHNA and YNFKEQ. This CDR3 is CASSQPITVGRGYTF. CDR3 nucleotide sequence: TGTGCCAGCAGCCAACCAATTACAGTGGGGCGAGGCTACACCTTC.

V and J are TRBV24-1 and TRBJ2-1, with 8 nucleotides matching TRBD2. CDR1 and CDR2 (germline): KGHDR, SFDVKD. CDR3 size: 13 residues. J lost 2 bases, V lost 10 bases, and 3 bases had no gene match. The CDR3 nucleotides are TGTGCCACGAACGGGGGGGCCTACAATGAGCAGTTCTTC. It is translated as CATNGGAYNEQFF.

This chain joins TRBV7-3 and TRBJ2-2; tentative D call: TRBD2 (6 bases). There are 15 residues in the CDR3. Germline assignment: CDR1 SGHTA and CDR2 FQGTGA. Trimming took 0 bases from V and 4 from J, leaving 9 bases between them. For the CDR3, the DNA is TGTGCCAGCAGCTTAACCGGGAGCGGCACCGGGGAGCTGTTTTTT. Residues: CASSLTGSGTGELFF.

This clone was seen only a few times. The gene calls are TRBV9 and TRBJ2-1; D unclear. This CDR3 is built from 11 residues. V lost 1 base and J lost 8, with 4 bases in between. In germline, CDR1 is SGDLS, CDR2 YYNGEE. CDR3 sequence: CASSVRDEQFF. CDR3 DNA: TGTGCCAGCAGCGTACGGGATGAGCAGTTCTTC.

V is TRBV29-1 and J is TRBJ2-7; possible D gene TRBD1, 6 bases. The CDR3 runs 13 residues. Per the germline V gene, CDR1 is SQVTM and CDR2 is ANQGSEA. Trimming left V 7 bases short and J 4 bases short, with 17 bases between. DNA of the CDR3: TGCAGCGCCAGCGGTGCAGGGGAATACGAGCAGTACTTC. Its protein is CSASGAGEYEQYF.

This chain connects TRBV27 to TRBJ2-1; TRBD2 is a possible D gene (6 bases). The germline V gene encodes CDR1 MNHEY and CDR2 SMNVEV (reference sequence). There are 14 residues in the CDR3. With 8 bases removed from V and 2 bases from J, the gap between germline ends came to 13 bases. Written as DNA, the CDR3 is TGTGCCAGCTCATGGGACTTTCCCTACAATGAGCAGTTCTTC. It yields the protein CASSWDFPYNEQFF.

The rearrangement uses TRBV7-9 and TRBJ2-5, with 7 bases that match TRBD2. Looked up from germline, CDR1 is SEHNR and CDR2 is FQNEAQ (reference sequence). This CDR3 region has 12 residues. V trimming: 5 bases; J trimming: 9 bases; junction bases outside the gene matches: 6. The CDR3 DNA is TGTGCCAGCAGCACAGCGGGGCGAGCCCAGTACTTC. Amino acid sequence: CASSTAGRAQYF. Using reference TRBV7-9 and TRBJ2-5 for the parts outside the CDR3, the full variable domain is DTGVSQNPRHKITKRGQNVTFRCDPISEHNRLYWYRQTLGQGPEFLTYFQNEAQLEKSRLLSDRFSAERPKGSFSTLEIQRTEQGDSAMYLCASSTAGRAQYFGPGTRLLVL.

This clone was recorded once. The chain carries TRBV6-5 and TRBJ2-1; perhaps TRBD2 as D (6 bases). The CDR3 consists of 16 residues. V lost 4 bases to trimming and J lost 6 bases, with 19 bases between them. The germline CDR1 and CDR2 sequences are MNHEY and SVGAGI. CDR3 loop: CASSSSGTLTSNEQFF. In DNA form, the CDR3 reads TGTGCCAGCAGTTCCTCCGGGACTTTGACCTCCAATGAGCAGTTCTTC.

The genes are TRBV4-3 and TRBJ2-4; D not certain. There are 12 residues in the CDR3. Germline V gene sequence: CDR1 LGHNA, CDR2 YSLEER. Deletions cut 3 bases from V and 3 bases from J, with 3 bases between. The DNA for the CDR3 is TGCGCCAGCAGCCAGTACAAAAACATTCAGTACTTC. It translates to CASSQYKNIQYF.

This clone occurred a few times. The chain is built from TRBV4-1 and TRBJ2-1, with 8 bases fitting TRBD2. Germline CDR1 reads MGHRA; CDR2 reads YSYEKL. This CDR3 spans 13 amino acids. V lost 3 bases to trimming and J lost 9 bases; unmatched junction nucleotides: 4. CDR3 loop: CASSHGLAGEQFF. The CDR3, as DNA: TGCGCCAGCAGCCATGGACTAGCTGGTGAGCAGTTCTTC.

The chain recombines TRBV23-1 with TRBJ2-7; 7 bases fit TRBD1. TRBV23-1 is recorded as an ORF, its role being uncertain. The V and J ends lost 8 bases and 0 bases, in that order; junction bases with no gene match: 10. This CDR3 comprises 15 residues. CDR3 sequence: CASLPGQPFSYEQYF. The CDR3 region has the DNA TGCGCCAGCCTCCCGGGACAGCCGTTCTCCTACGAGCAGTACTTC.

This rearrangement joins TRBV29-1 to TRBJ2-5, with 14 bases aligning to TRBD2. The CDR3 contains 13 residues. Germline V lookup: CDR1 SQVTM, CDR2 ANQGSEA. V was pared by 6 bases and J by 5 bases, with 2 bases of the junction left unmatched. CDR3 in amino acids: CSVRTSGRETQYF. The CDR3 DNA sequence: TGCAGCGTCCGGACTAGCGGGAGGGAGACCCAGTACTTC. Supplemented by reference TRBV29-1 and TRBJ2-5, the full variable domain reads SAVISQKPSRDICQRGTSLTIQCQVDSQVTMMFWYRQQPGQSLTLIATANQGSEATYESGFVIDKFPISRPNLTFSTLTVSNMSPEDSSIYLCSVRTSGRETQYFGPGTRLLVL.

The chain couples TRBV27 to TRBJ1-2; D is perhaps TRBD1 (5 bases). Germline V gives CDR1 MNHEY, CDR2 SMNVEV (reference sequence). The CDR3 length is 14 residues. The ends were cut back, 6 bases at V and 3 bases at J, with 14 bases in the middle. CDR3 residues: CASRAGMGHYGYTF. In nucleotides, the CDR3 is TGTGCCAGCAGGGCTGGGATGGGGCACTATGGCTACACCTTC.

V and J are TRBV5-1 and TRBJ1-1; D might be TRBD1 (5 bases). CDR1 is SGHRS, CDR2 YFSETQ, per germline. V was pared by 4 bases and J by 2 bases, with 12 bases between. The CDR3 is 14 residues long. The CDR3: CASSPRTQNTEAFF. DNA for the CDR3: TGCGCCAGCAGCCCCAGGACACAAAACACTGAAGCTTTCTTT.

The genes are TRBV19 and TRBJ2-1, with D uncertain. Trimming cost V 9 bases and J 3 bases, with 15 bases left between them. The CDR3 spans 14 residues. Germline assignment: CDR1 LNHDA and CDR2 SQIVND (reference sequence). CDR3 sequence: CASSLDFRYNEQFF. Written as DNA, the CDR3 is TGTGCCAGCTCCCTCGACTTCCGCTACAATGAGCAGTTCTTC.